Sequencing of this TCR beta chain was carried out in a study of lung T cells in sarcoidosis with Löfgren's syndrome. Relative to its sample, this clonotype is medium-sized. TCRdb re-analysed the reads in MiXCR, keeping a single row per CDR3 protein. The table lists 15,000 to 25,000 distinct CDR3 sequences, around 23% of them singletons. From germline, CDR1 is DFQATT and CDR2 SNEGSKA (reference sequence). The V end was cut by 3 bases, the J end by 3 bases, with 12 bases between. The CDR3 totals 14 residues. This chain uses TRBV20-1 with TRBJ2-1; perhaps TRBD1 as D (5 bases). The sample consisted of CD4+ T cells from bronchoalveolar lavage. The TCR sequence derives from a human donor with sarcoidosis (Löfgren's syndrome or another form), or a control subject (not recorded which). The CDR3 DNA follows: TGCAGTGCTAGCCCGCAGGGCATCTACAATGAGCAGTTCTTC. It encodes CSASPQGIYNEQFF.